Listed here are 26 T cell receptor beta chains from one sample, sequenced in a study of Graves' ophthalmopathy and Graves' hyperthyroidism. TCR beta CDR3 amplification used RNA transcripts. First-round RT-PCR with HTBI primers preceded a second-round multiplex PCR. TCRdb reprocessed the multiplex PCR reads via MiXCR and lists one record per CDR3 protein. The data contain some 360,000 distinct CDR3 sequences, about 15% of them seen just once; the ten biggest clones take up 2.4%. The sequenced sample was peripheral blood. These receptors all stem from an adult woman with stable Graves' hyperthyroidism.

Only a few counts were recorded for this clonotype. The CDR3 end shows no conserved phenylalanine or tryptophan, and so a read error is likely. The chain employs TRBV7-2 and TRBJ2-5; possible D gene TRBD2, 5 bases. V was pared by 7 bases and J by 9 bases, with 12 bases between. The CDR3 extends over 11 amino acids. Germline V gene lookup returns CDR1 SGHTA and CDR2 FQGNSA. The CDR3 DNA sequence: TGTGCCAGCAAAGGAAGGGAGTCCCAGTACTAC. Amino acid sequence: CASKGRESQYY.

This clonotype was picked up many times. This chain connects TRBV6-1 to TRBJ2-7, with D perhaps matching TRBD2 (6 bases). Germline V CDR1 and CDR2: MNHNS, SASEGT. Trimming left V 4 bases short and J 4 bases short, with 17 bases between. The CDR3 loop spans 15 amino acids. CDR3 in amino acids: CASSVNSGTGYEQYF. Written as DNA, the CDR3 is TGTGCCAGCAGTGTCAATTCCGGGACTGGATACGAGCAGTACTTC.

Many counts were recorded for this clonotype. The rearrangement joins TRBV20-1 to TRBJ1-6; 7 bases agree with TRBD1. The V segment lost 5 bases and the J segment 7 bases; nucleotides outside the gene matches: 17. CDR3 length equals 17 residues. Germline CDR1 reads DFQATT; CDR2 reads SNEGSKA (reference sequence). The DNA of the CDR3 is TGCAGTGCTGGAATCCCAACAGGGGCGCGGGCCAATTCACCCCTCCACTTT. Protein: CSAGIPTGARANSPLHF.

The genes are TRBV4-1 and TRBJ2-5, with a tentative D call TRBD1 (5 bases). With 2 bases removed from V and 4 bases from J, the gap between germline ends came to 14 bases. From germline, CDR1 is MGHRA and CDR2 YSYEKL. The CDR3 consists of 15 residues. The CDR3 DNA follows: TGCGCCAGCAGCCAAACTTTGCTGGGGCGAGAGACCCAGTACTTC. This translates into CASSQTLLGRETQYF.

This clonotype was picked up many times. The V and J genes are TRBV28 and TRBJ2-4, with 7 bases lining up with TRBD2. The CDR3 spans 17 residues. J gave up 0 bases and V 2 bases, and 7 bases lay outside the gene matches. The germline V gene has CDR1 MDHEN and CDR2 SYDVKM. CDR3: CASSLGAGDQAKNIQYF. DNA of the CDR3: TGTGCCAGCAGTTTAGGGGCGGGAGACCAAGCCAAAAACATTCAGTACTTC.

At least ten counts were recorded for this clonotype. The chain recombines TRBV12-3 or TRBV12-4 with TRBJ1-3; D unresolved. V shed 5 bases and J shed 0 bases, with 14 bases lying between them. The CDR3 runs 16 residues. CDR3 amino acids: CASSTPGSPSGNTIYF. For the CDR3, the DNA is TGTGCCAGCAGTACCCCGGGCTCACCCTCTGGAAACACCATATATTTT.

In this sample, this clonotype turned up many times. The chain combines TRBV11-2 with TRBJ2-7; the match to TRBD2 covers 11 bases. The CDR3 runs 15 residues. J gave up 5 bases and V 6 bases, and 9 bases lay outside the gene matches. Per germline, CDR1 SGHAT and CDR2 FQNNGV. CDR3 nucleotides: TGTGCCAGCAGTTTCACTAGCGGGAGTCCCCACGAGCAGTACTTC. It yields the protein CASSFTSGSPHEQYF.

This clonotype occurred many times. The chain is built from TRBV6-5 and TRBJ2-5, with 7 bases that match TRBD1. V was pared by 0 bases and J by 2 bases, with 3 bases of the junction left unmatched. CDR3 size: 15 residues. Germline values: CDR1 MNHEY, CDR2 SVGAGI. The CDR3 coding sequence is TGTGCCAGCAGTTACTCGGGGGACAGACAAGAGACCCAGTACTTC. Translating it yields CASSYSGDRQETQYF.

This clonotype was seen repeatedly, ten times or more. The gene calls are TRBV2 and TRBJ2-2; 8 positions match TRBD1. This CDR3 has 14 residues. The V gene's germline CDR1 is SNHLY and CDR2 FYNNEI. Germline trimming cut 6 bases from V and 7 bases from J; bases unmatched to any gene: 7. The CDR3 here is CASRVDRAGGELFF. Here the CDR3 DNA reads TGTGCCAGCAGAGTGGACAGGGCCGGCGGGGAGCTGTTTTTT.

This clonotype was counted ten times or more. The V gene is TRBV28, the J gene TRBJ2-7; 7 nucleotides match TRBD2. J lost 2 bases, V lost 5 bases, and 12 bases had no gene match. The CDR3 sequence is 16 residues long. Germline V CDR1 and CDR2: MDHEN, SYDVKM. The CDR3 is CASSRLRDYLPYEQYF. CDR3 in DNA: TGTGCCAGCAGTAGATTACGGGACTACCTTCCCTACGAGCAGTACTTC.

The DNA of the CDR3 is TGTGCCAGCAGTGAAGGATCCGGCAGGGTCGGCACTGAAGCTTTCTTT. Its translation is CASSEGSGRVGTEAFF. The chain couples TRBV6-1 to TRBJ1-1, with D tentatively TRBD1 (5 bases). The CDR3 sequence is 16 residues long. Trimming took off 1 base at V and 4 bases at J, with 16 bases between the two ends. Germline V gene sequence: CDR1 MNHNS, CDR2 SASEGT.

In its sample, this clonotype was seen many times. The V call is TRBV2, the J call TRBJ2-7, with 7 bases lining up with TRBD1. The germline V gene has CDR1 SNHLY and CDR2 FYNNEI. V shed 5 bases, J shed 3 bases, and the junction held 7 bases outside the gene matches. The CDR3 runs to 14 residues. The CDR3 bases are TGTGCCAGCAGTCTCGGGACAGTTAACTACGAGCAGTACTTC. Its protein is CASSLGTVNYEQYF.

This clonotype has at least ten counts. The chain has TRBV6-1 and TRBJ2-7; maybe TRBD1 (6 bases). Germline V lookup: CDR1 MNHNS, CDR2 SASEGT. The CDR3 has 13 amino acids. V was cut by 6 bases and J by 2 bases, with 11 bases left in between. The CDR3: CASRPDSTYEQYF. The CDR3 bases are TGTGCCAGCAGACCGGACAGTACCTACGAGCAGTACTTC.

This clonotype was seen at least ten times. This rearrangement joins TRBV28 to TRBJ1-2, with D unresolved. The CDR3 consists of 13 residues. The germline V and J ends were trimmed by 3 bases and 3 bases, with 8 bases remaining between them. CDR1 is MDHEN and CDR2 is SYDVKM in the germline V gene. The CDR3, as DNA: TGTGCCAGCAGTTTGGGTCAGCACTATGGCTACACCTTC. It is translated as CASSLGQHYGYTF.

The sample holds many counts of this clonotype. This chain connects TRBV7-9 to TRBJ2-7; D call uncertain. The CDR3 consists of 16 residues. The germline V gene has CDR1 SEHNR and CDR2 FQNEAQ (reference sequence). The V gene lost 1 base and the J gene lost 0 bases, with 13 bases spanning the gap. Written as DNA, the CDR3 is TGTGCCAGCAGCTTAGGGTGGGCAGCGAGCTCCTACGAGCAGTACTTC. Encoded protein: CASSLGWAASSYEQYF.

Many counts were recorded for this clonotype. This chain connects TRBV12-3 or TRBV12-4 to TRBJ2-2; D is possibly TRBD1 or TRBD2 (5 bases each). Trimming shortened V by 8 bases and J by 8 bases, and 12 bases separated the two germline ends. This CDR3 has 12 residues. For the CDR3, the DNA is TGTGCCAGCCGGGACGCTTCTGGGGAGCTGTTTTTT. Translated: CASRDASGELFF.

Many counts were recorded for this clonotype. The chain carries TRBV20-1 and TRBJ1-5; weak D call: TRBD1 (5 bases). Trimming pared 2 bases from V and 2 bases from J, leaving 13 bases between. The CDR3 covers 15 residues. The germline gives CDR1 DFQATT, CDR2 SNEGSKA (reference sequence). CDR3 in amino acids: CSARIWGRGNQPQHF. CDR3 nucleotides: TGCAGTGCTAGAATCTGGGGACGAGGCAATCAGCCCCAGCATTTT.

Ten or more counts support this clonotype. The J gene is TRBJ2-7, the V gene TRBV11-2; a possible D gene is TRBD2 (9 bases). Trimming removed 1 base from V and 5 bases from J, with 27 bases in between. The CDR3 has 19 residues. Germline V gene data show CDR1 as SGHAT and CDR2 as FQNNGV. In DNA, the CDR3 is TGTGCCAGCAGCTTAGTCCCTGGACAGGGTCCGCGGGAGGGTAACGAGCAGTACTTC. Translation: CASSLVPGQGPREGNEQYF.

This clonotype was seen at least ten times. The chain carries TRBV27 and TRBJ1-6; D ambiguous. With 8 bases removed from V and 7 bases from J, the gap between germline ends came to 15 bases. Germline assignment: CDR1 MNHEY and CDR2 SMNVEV (reference sequence). The CDR3 runs 14 residues. The CDR3 coding sequence is TGTGCCAGCGGACCACCCGGGGAGAATTCACCCCTCCACTTT. This translates into CASGPPGENSPLHF.

This clonotype was found a few times. The V gene is TRBV20-1, the J gene TRBJ1-1; TRBD1 matches 11 bases. The CDR3 is made up of 13 amino acids. V trimming: 5 bases; J trimming: 2 bases; junction bases outside the gene matches: 1. The germline gives CDR1 DFQATT, CDR2 SNEGSKA (reference sequence). The CDR3 region is CSAGTGGNTEAFF. The CDR3 nucleotides are TGCAGTGCTGGGACAGGGGGAAACACTGAAGCTTTCTTT.

Ten or more counts support this clonotype. The V and J genes are TRBV24-1 and TRBJ2-5; 7 bases agree with TRBD1. There are 16 residues in the CDR3. Germline-derived CDR1 and CDR2 are KGHDR and SFDVKD. V lost 5 bases, J lost 2 bases, and 10 bases stayed unmatched. CDR3 protein: CATSAGQELGQETQYF. CDR3 coding DNA: TGTGCCACCAGTGCAGGACAGGAGTTGGGACAAGAGACCCAGTACTTC.

This clonotype has a count of ten or more. The chain carries TRBV24-1 and TRBJ2-7; no clear D gene. The germline V gene has CDR1 KGHDR and CDR2 SFDVKD. The CDR3 runs 14 residues. The V and J ends lost 6 bases and 0 bases respectively, with 11 bases between them. The CDR3 reads CATSPGTLSYEQYF. The CDR3 DNA sequence: TGTGCCACCAGTCCAGGAACCCTCTCCTACGAGCAGTACTTC.

The V and J genes are TRBV28 and TRBJ1-2; possible D gene TRBD1, 5 bases. V was clipped by 10 bases and J by 7 bases, with 19 bases between them. The germline V gene has CDR1 MDHEN and CDR2 SYDVKM. This CDR3 has 13 amino acids. The CDR3 DNA reads TGTGCCACCGCGGGGGAGGATTTGAGTGGCTACACCTTC. This encodes CATAGEDLSGYTF.

This clonotype was seen ten or more times. This chain joins TRBV19 and TRBJ2-7; 9 bases map to TRBD1. V lost 6 bases and J lost 1; bases outside the gene matches: 1. This CDR3 comprises 13 residues. Germline V CDR1 and CDR2: LNHDA, SQIVND (reference sequence). This CDR3 reads CASRDRGSYEQYF. CDR3 bases: TGTGCCAGTAGGGACAGGGGATCCTACGAGCAGTACTTC.

This clonotype was found many times. The rearrangement joins TRBV27 to TRBJ1-6; D not certain. This CDR3 has 15 amino acids. CDR1 is MNHEY and CDR2 is SMNVEV in the germline V gene (reference sequence). The V gene lost 2 bases and the J gene lost 4 bases, with 9 bases spanning the gap. The CDR3 is CASSLQQSYNSPLHF. CDR3 DNA: TGTGCCAGCAGTTTACAGCAGAGTTATAATTCACCCCTCCACTTT.

This clonotype was counted only a few times. This sequence joins TRBV29-1 and TRBJ1-2; D possibly corresponds to TRBD1 (6 bases). V dropped 0 bases and J dropped 3 bases, with 8 bases sitting between them. CDR1 SQVTM and CDR2 ANQGSEA come from the germline V gene. This CDR3 comprises 13 residues. This CDR3 is CSVEDGGHYGYTF. DNA of the CDR3: TGCAGCGTTGAAGATGGGGGCCACTATGGCTACACCTTC.